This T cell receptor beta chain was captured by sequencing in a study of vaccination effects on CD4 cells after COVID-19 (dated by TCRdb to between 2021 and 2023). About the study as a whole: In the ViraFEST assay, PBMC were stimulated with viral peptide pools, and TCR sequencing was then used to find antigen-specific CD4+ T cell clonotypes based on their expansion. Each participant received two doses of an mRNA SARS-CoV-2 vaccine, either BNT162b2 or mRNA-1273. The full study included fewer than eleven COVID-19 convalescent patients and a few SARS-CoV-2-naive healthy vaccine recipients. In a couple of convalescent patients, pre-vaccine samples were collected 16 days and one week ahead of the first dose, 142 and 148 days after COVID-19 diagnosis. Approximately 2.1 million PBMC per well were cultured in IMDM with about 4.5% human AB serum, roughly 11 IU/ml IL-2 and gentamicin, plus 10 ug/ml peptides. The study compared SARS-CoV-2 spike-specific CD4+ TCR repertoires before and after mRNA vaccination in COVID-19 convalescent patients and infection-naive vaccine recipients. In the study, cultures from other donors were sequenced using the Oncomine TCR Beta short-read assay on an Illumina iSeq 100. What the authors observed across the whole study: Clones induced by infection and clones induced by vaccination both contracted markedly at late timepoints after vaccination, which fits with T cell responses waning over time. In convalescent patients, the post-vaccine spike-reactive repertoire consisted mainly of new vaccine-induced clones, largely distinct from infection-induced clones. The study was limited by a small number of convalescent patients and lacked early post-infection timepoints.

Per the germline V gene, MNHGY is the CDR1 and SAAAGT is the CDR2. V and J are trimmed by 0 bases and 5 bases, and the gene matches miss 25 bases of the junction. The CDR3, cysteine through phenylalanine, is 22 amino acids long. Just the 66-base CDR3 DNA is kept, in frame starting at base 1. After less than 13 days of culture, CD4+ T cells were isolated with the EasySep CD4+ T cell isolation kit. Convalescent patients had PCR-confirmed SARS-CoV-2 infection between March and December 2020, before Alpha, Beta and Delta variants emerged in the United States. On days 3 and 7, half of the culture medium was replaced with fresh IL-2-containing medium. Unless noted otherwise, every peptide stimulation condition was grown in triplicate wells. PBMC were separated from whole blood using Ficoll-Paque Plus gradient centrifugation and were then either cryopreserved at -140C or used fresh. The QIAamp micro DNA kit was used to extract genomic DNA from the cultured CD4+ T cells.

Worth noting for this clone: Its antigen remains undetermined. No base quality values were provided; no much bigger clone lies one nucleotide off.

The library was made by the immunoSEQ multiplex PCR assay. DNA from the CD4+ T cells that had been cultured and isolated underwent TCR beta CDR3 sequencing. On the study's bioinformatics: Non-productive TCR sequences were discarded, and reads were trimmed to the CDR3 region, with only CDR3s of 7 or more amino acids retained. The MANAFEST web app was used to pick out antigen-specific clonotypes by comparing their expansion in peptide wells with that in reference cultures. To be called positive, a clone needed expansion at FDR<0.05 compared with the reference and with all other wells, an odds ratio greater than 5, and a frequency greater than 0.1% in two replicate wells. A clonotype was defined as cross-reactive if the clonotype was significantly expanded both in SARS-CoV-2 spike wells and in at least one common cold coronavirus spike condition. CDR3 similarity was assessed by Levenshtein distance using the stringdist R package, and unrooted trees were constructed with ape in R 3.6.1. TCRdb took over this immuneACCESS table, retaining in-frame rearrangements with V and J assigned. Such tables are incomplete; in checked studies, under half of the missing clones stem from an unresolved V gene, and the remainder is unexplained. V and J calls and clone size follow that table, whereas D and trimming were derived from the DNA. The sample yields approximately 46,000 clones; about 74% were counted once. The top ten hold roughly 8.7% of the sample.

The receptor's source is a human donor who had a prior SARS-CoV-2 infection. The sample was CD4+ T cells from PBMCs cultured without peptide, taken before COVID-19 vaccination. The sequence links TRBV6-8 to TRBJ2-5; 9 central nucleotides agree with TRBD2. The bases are TGTGCCAGCAGTTACTCGTTCGCTCCGGGACTAGCTGGGCTGCCTAGGGGGGAGACCCAGTACTTC. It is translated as CASSYSFAPGLAGLPRGETQYF.